Given below is one TCR beta chain in context. This sample is part of a study of blood T cell repertoires in COVID-19. Study-wide background: Symptom resolution, clearance, or two negative PCRs marked donors in Cohort 3 as recovered.

TCRdb's copy holds only in-frame clones and misses some; the assay was immunoSEQ multiplex PCR. The sample yields around 140,000 clones, 84% seen once. The participants were between about 18 and 90 years old and came from fewer than 25 US areas. Per the germline V gene, CDR1 is SGHDT and CDR2 is YYEEEE. With V trimmed by 3 bases and J by 5 bases, 10 bases remained unmatched. The CDR3 covers 15 residues. The V call is TRBV5-6, the J call TRBJ1-1; 7 bases align to TRBD1. The clonotype was recovered from a man aged 50-59 years in a cohort exposed to, infected with or recovered from COVID-19 (not recorded which). Source material: PBMCs or T cells enriched from blood (not recorded which). The DNA of the CDR3 is TGTGCCAGCAGCTGGAGGACAGGTTATAGGACTGAAGCTTTCTTT. This codes for CASSWRTGYRTEAFF.